A selection of T cell receptor beta chains follows, all from one sample in a study of shared T cell receptors in the human thymus. The protocol was immunoSEQ multiplex PCR, while the TCRdb copy is restricted to in-frame clones and leaves out a portion. Found here are roughly 560,000 clones, around 78% of them singletons; the top ten hold approximately 0.013%. This same sample was also part of a study on human thymus T cells.

Material: thymocytes. The source of these receptors is a boy younger than two with a congenital heart defect. Both conserved end residues are part of each CDR3. Each record gives: D gene, J gene, clone size, V gene, CDR3 DNA, CDR3 protein. A D gene is named only where the DNA matches it firmly. The size entry is marked missing in some rows and otherwise reads once, few, many or a size class.

- | TRBJ2-7 | once | TRBV5-6 | TGTGCCAGCAGCTTGGTCTCAGGTTACTACGAGCAGTACTTC | CASSLVSGYYEQYF
- | TRBJ1-3 | few | TRBV28 | TGTGCCAGCAGTCCCAGTCGGACAGCCGGCTCTGGAAACACCATATATTTT | CASSPSRTAGSGNTIYF
TRBD1 | TRBJ1-5 | - | TRBV6-6 | TGTGCCAGCAGTTACCTCGACAGGGGCAGCAATCAGCCCCAGCATTTT | CASSYLDRGSNQPQHF
TRBD1 | TRBJ1-6 | - | TRBV29-1 | TGCAGCGTTGCCGGGACAGGGGACAATTCACCCCTCCACTTT | CSVAGTGDNSPLHF
TRBD2 | TRBJ2-7 | - | TRBV11-2 | TGTGCCAGCAGCCCCCCGGGGGGGAGGAGGTACGAGCAGTACTTC | CASSPPGGRRYEQYF
TRBD1 | TRBJ2-5 | - | TRBV5-1 | TGCGCCAGCAGCACAGGGGCCCAAGAGACCCAGTACTTC | CASSTGAQETQYF
TRBD1 | TRBJ1-1 | - | TRBV5-4 | TGTGCCAGCAGCTGGGCGGGACAGGGTGACACTGAAGCTTTCTTT | CASSWAGQGDTEAFF
TRBD1 | TRBJ1-3 | - | TRBV19 | TGTGCCAGTAGTATATACAGGGGTCGGAACACCATATATTTT | CASSIYRGRNTIYF
TRBD1 | TRBJ2-7 | once | TRBV6-6 | TGTGCCAGCAGCCGAAAAACGCCGACAGGGCGCTACGAGCAGTACTTC | CASSRKTPTGRYEQYF
TRBD2 | TRBJ2-5 | - | TRBV2 | TGTGCCAGCGGGGGACTAGCCCTGGGATTCCGGACCCAGTACTTC | CASGGLALGFRTQYF
- | TRBJ2-3 | once | TRBV5-6 | TGTGCCAGCAGCCCGAAGAGGATAGGTAGCGGAGGCACAGATACGCAGTATTTT | CASSPKRIGSGGTDTQYF
TRBD2 | TRBJ2-7 | - | TRBV5-1 | TGCGCCAGCAGCTTGTCTGCTTCGCTAGCGGGAGGTAAAACCTACGAGCAGTACTTC | CASSLSASLAGGKTYEQYF
- | TRBJ2-3 | - | TRBV9 | TGTGCCAGCAGCGTATCTGGTAGCGGTCCAGATACGCAGTATTTT | CASSVSGSGPDTQYF
TRBD2 | TRBJ2-7 | - | TRBV4-3 | TGCGCCAGCAGCCAAGACGGGACTAGAGACGAGCAGTACTTC | CASSQDGTRDEQYF
- | TRBJ1-3 | - | TRBV30 | TGTGCCTGCGTTAAAGGGGGTCCATACACCATATATTTT | CACVKGGPYTIYF
TRBD1 | TRBJ2-7 | - | TRBV7-9 | TGTGCCAGCAGCCGACACGAGGGCGTCAGGGGGCGCCTCTACGAGCAGTACTTC | CASSRHEGVRGRLYEQYF
TRBD1 | TRBJ2-7 | few | TRBV23-1 | TGCGCCAGCAGTACACGACAGGGCCTAGTGGACGAGCAGTACTTC | CASSTRQGLVDEQYF
TRBD2 | TRBJ2-5 | few | TRBV10-3 | TGTGCCATCAGTGAGTCGACCGGGAGGCCCGATAAAGAGACCCAGTACTTC | CAISESTGRPDKETQYF
TRBD2 | TRBJ2-1 | - | TRBV30 | TGTGCCTGGAGTGCTGGACTAGCGGACAATGAGCAGTTCTTC | CAWSAGLADNEQFF
- | TRBJ1-1 | - | TRBV27 | TGTGCCAGCAGTCCCGGTGGAGCAGGGCCGCACACTGAAGCTTTCTTT | CASSPGGAGPHTEAFF
- | TRBJ1-5 | few | TRBV25-1 | TGTGCCAGCAGCGGCAGGGTCAGCAATCAGCCCCAGCATTTT | CASSGRVSNQPQHF
- | TRBJ1-5 | - | TRBV10-2 | TGCGCCAGCAGTAAGACCGGCTCTTTGGCAGGAGCGGGCAATCAGCCCCAGCATTTT | CASSKTGSLAGAGNQPQHF